One TCR beta chain is described in this entry. Here immunoSEQ multiplex PCR was the method, and the copy in TCRdb shows in-frame clones only, minus some. The table records some 98,000 clones, under 97% of them present only once. The CDR3 sequence is 13 residues long. CDR1 and CDR2 (germline): MGHDK, SYGVNS. V lost 4 bases to trimming and J lost 5 bases, with 10 bases between them. These data are taken from a study of technical replicates of blood from several donors. The rearrangement links TRBV25-1 to TRBJ2-3; D possibly corresponds to TRBD2 (6 bases). The source of this sequence is a human donor in good health. Material: T cells isolated from PBMCs. The CDR3 nucleotides read TGTGCCAGCAGTGTACCGGGAGTAGATACGCAGTATTTT. It yields the protein CASSVPGVDTQYF.